This is a list of T cell receptor beta chains from one sample in a study of response to subunit inactivated influenza vaccine. TCRdb reprocessed the RT-PCR reads via MiXCR and lists one record per CDR3 protein. The sample records about 500,000 distinct CDR3 sequences, approximately 15% being singletons. Material: CD4+ T cells sorted from PBMCs, obtained around 25 months after vaccination. The receptors come from a man between 50 and 75 years old who received an inactivated influenza vaccine. Both conserved end residues are part of each CDR3. D genes are given only for firm matches. Not every row has a clone size; where given, it reads once, few, many or a size class.

J | V | size | D | CDR3 | DNA
TRBJ1-6 | TRBV20-1 | few | TRBD1 | CSARRDSNSPLHF | TGCAGTGCTCGCCGGGACAGTAATTCACCCCTCCACTTT
TRBJ2-7 | TRBV7-2 | few | NA | CASSLDDSASYEQYF | TGTGCCAGCAGCTTAGATGACAGTGCCTCCTACGAGCAGTACTTC
TRBJ2-1 | TRBV20-1 | NA | TRBD2 | CSAFHSGSSYNEQFF | TGCAGTGCTTTCCATAGCGGGTCCTCCTACAATGAGCAGTTCTTC
TRBJ1-1 | TRBV11-2 | NA | TRBD1 | CASSLDRTGWMTTEAFF | TGTGCCAGCAGCTTAGATCGGACAGGGTGGATGACCACTGAAGCTTTCTTT
TRBJ2-7 | TRBV18 | NA | NA | CASSPSGPRNEQYF | TGTGCCAGCTCCCCCTCAGGGCCGAGGAACGAGCAGTACTTC
TRBJ1-4 | TRBV20-1 | many | TRBD1 | CSAHSLGTGTF | TGCAGTGCCCATAGCCTCGGGACAGGGACTTTT
TRBJ1-5 | TRBV6-9 | NA | NA | CASSLRQQSNQPQHF | TGTGCCAGCAGCCTCCGCCAACAAAGCAATCAGCCCCAGCATTTT
TRBJ1-2 | TRBV7-2 | few | NA | CASFPWEGGARRNGYTF | TGTGCCAGCTTTCCCTGGGAAGGGGGAGCGCGGAGAAATGGCTACACCTTC
TRBJ2-3 | TRBV18 | few | TRBD2 | CASSPRGLAEVTDTQYF | TGTGCCAGCTCACCACGCGGCCTAGCGGAGGTCACAGATACGCAGTATTTT
TRBJ2-7 | TRBV3-1 | few | TRBD1 | CASSRQGVGSYEQYF | TGTGCCAGCAGCCGCCAGGGGGTTGGCTCCTACGAGCAGTACTTC
TRBJ2-3 | TRBV11-2 | NA | NA | CASSSFSKYRTSTDTQYF | TGTGCCAGCAGCTCATTCTCAAAGTACAGAACTAGCACAGATACGCAGTATTTT
TRBJ2-1 | TRBV29-1 | NA | TRBD1 | CSVARTGLYNEQFF | TGCAGCGTTGCTAGGACAGGGCTTTACAATGAGCAGTTCTTC
TRBJ2-5 | TRBV7-2 | NA | NA | CASSLGARDWQETQYF | TGTGCCAGCAGCTTAGGCGCCAGGGATTGGCAAGAGACCCAGTACTTC
TRBJ2-7 | TRBV28 | NA | NA | CASSSQGGWSF | TGTGCCAGCAGCTCACAGGGAGGGTGGTCCTTC
TRBJ2-1 | TRBV20-1 | NA | NA | CSASYNEQFF | TGCAGTGCTTCGTACAATGAGCAGTTCTTC
TRBJ2-2 | TRBV7-2 | NA | TRBD1 | CASSIRTGEPGELFF | TGTGCCAGCAGCATTAGGACAGGGGAACCCGGGGAGCTGTTTTTT
TRBJ2-2 | TRBV18 | few | NA | CASSPPGFGELFF | TGTGCCAGCTCACCACCAGGATTCGGGGAGCTGTTTTTT
TRBJ1-2 | TRBV5-1 | NA | NA | CASSLGPDKGYGYTF | TGCGCCAGCAGCTTGGGCCCCGATAAAGGCTATGGCTACACCTTC
TRBJ2-1 | TRBV20-1 | few | NA | CSAYSGSYNEQFF | TGCAGTGCCTATAGTGGATCCTACAATGAGCAGTTCTTC
TRBJ1-1 | TRBV12-3/TRBV12-4 | NA | NA | CASTSTVFTEAFF | TGTGCCAGCACCTCGACCGTGTTCACTGAAGCTTTCTTT
TRBJ2-2 | TRBV6-2/TRBV6-3 | NA | NA | CASSRLLRTGELFF | TGTGCCAGCAGCCGCCTCCTACGAACCGGGGAGCTGTTTTTT
TRBJ1-2 | TRBV24-1 | few | NA | CATSDGTYGYTF | TGTGCCACCAGTGACGGGACATATGGCTACACCTTC
TRBJ1-2 | TRBV4-2 | few | TRBD1 | CASSQEKRTGANYGYTF | TGTGCCAGCAGCCAAGAAAAAAGGACAGGGGCTAACTATGGCTACACCTTC
TRBJ2-1 | TRBV7-9 | NA | NA | CASSPRDGYNEQFF | TGTGCCAGCAGCCCGCGGGACGGCTACAATGAGCAGTTCTTC
TRBJ2-1 | TRBV20-1 | NA | TRBD2 | CSAKRGAHNEQFF | TGCAGTGCTAAGCGGGGTGCTCACAATGAGCAGTTCTTC
TRBJ2-7 | TRBV7-6 | NA | TRBD2 | CASSSQGLAGYEQYF | TGTGCCAGCAGCTCCCAGGGACTAGCGGGCTACGAGCAGTACTTC
TRBJ2-5 | TRBV7-2 | many | TRBD2 | CASSLGLAGGPSETQYF | TGTGCCAGCAGCTTAGGACTAGCGGGAGGGCCCTCGGAGACCCAGTACTTC
TRBJ2-4 | TRBV20-1 | NA | NA | CSARDQGILNIQYF | TGCAGTGCTAGAGATCAGGGTATATTGAACATTCAGTACTTC
TRBJ1-4 | TRBV4-2 | few | TRBD1 | CASSQEMGQGGKLFF | TGTGCCAGCAGCCAAGAAATGGGACAGGGTGGAAAACTGTTTTTT
TRBJ2-7 | TRBV28 | NA | NA | CASSFNKLREQYF | TGTGCCAGCAGTTTCAACAAATTGCGTGAGCAGTACTTC
TRBJ1-2 | TRBV20-1 | NA | TRBD1 | CSAVTGVGGYTF | TGCAGTGCTGTAACAGGGGTGGGAGGCTACACCTTC
TRBJ1-3 | TRBV18 | few | NA | CASSPQDGRSGNTIYF | TGTGCCAGCTCACCTCAGGACGGGCGCTCTGGAAACACCATATATTTT
TRBJ1-4 | TRBV3-1 | NA | TRBD1 | CASSQSRTGRREKLFF | TGTGCCAGCAGCCAAAGTAGGACAGGGCGGCGTGAAAAACTGTTTTTT
TRBJ2-2 | TRBV9 | few | TRBD2 | CASSVGGLAGVNTGELFF | TGTGCCAGCAGCGTAGGGGGACTAGCGGGAGTAAATACCGGGGAGCTGTTTTTT
TRBJ2-2 | TRBV4-1 | NA | NA | CASSMGTANTGELFF | TGCGCCAGCAGCATGGGCACGGCTAACACCGGGGAGCTGTTTTTT
TRBJ2-5 | TRBV12-3/TRBV12-4 | few | TRBD1 | CASRDHGDRAQETQYF | TGTGCCAGCAGGGACCATGGGGACAGAGCCCAAGAGACCCAGTACTTC
TRBJ2-5 | TRBV5-1 | NA | TRBD2 | CASSSRTSREETQYF | TGCGCCAGCAGCTCCCGGACTAGCCGAGAAGAGACCCAGTACTTC
TRBJ2-3 | TRBV10-3 | NA | TRBD1 | CAISEFGTGQKDTQYF | TGTGCCATCAGTGAGTTCGGGACAGGGCAAAAAGATACGCAGTATTTT
TRBJ2-7 | TRBV20-1 | many | TRBD2 | CSAEGGSVYEQYF | TGCAGTGCTGAAGGCGGGAGCGTCTACGAGCAGTACTTC
TRBJ1-5 | TRBV12-3/TRBV12-4 | NA | TRBD1 | CASSLLGQGSNQPQHF | TGTGCCAGCAGCCTCCTGGGACAGGGGAGCAATCAGCCCCAGCATTTT
TRBJ1-1 | TRBV15 | few | NA | CATSPFGTEAFF | TGTGCCACCAGTCCATTTGGGACTGAAGCTTTCTTT
TRBJ2-7 | TRBV28 | NA | TRBD1 | CASSLSRTSGQGSYEQYF | TGTGCCAGCAGTCTGAGTCGAACTTCGGGACAGGGCTCCTACGAGCAGTACTTC
TRBJ2-2 | TRBV6-1 | few | NA | CASSNHRSGELFF | TGTGCCAGCAGTAATCACCGTTCCGGGGAGCTGTTTTTT
TRBJ2-7 | TRBV5-1 | few | TRBD2 | CASSFVASGLGEQYF | TGCGCCAGCAGCTTCGTGGCTAGCGGCCTGGGAGAGCAGTACTTC
TRBJ1-1 | TRBV28 | few | NA | CASMRGTGNTEAFF | TGTGCCAGTATGAGAGGGACGGGGAACACTGAAGCTTTCTTT